The 27 T cell receptor beta chains below come from one sample, sequenced in a study of shared clonotypes between healthy human individuals. Profiled with immunoSEQ multiplex PCR; TCRdb holds only in-frame clones, not every one. There are 550,000 to 800,000 clones in the sample; about 90% occur only once, and 30% to 40% lies in the top ten. Sequencing used memory CD8+ T cells from PBMCs. Subset: CD45RO+ cells pooled with CCR7-negative TemRA cells. These receptors were collected from a young man in good health. Some clones in this sample may be carry-over from other donors' samples.

This chain joins TRBV9 and TRBJ2-3, with unresolved D. Trimming pared 0 bases from V and 4 bases from J, leaving 12 bases between. This CDR3 region has 15 residues. Germline CDR1 reads SGDLS; CDR2 reads YYNGEE. The CDR3 sequence is CASSVAFTVSDTQYF. The CDR3 DNA follows: TGTGCCAGCAGCGTAGCTTTTACCGTGTCAGATACGCAGTATTTT.

The rearrangement joins TRBV7-9 to TRBJ2-5; D may correspond to TRBD1 or TRBD2 (5 bases each). V lost 8 bases, J lost 3 bases, and 10 bases lay in between. CDR1 is SEHNR, CDR2 FQNEAQ, per germline (reference sequence). The CDR3 has 12 residues. In nucleotides, the CDR3 is TGTGCCAGCGGGGGAATCGAAGAGACCCAGTACTTC. Amino acid sequence: CASGGIEETQYF.

This clone was counted once. V and J are TRBV4-1 and TRBJ2-7; possible D gene TRBD2, 5 bases. The CDR3 length is 14 residues. V lost 3 bases and J 6 bases, leaving 15 bases between the germline ends. Per germline, CDR1 MGHRA and CDR2 YSYEKL. The CDR3 DNA follows: TGCGCCAGCAGCCAGGGATTGGGCGGGCCCGAGCAGTACTTC. As protein: CASSQGLGGPEQYF.

The genes are TRBV11-2 and TRBJ2-1, with D possibly being TRBD2 (5 bases). The CDR3 spans 15 residues. V gave up 5 bases and J gave up 3 bases, with 14 bases separating them. Germline CDR1 SGHAT, CDR2 FQNNGV. For the CDR3, the DNA is TGTGCCAGCAGCCCCCGTCGGGATAACTACAATGAGCAGTTCTTC. Translation: CASSPRRDNYNEQFF.

This chain connects TRBV6-5 to TRBJ2-3, with D possibly being TRBD2 (6 bases). Trimming removed 10 bases at V and 1 base at J, with 18 bases between. The CDR3 loop spans 15 amino acids. CDR1 is MNHEY and CDR2 is SVGAGI in the germline V gene. The CDR3 region is CATILASGGTDTQYF. The CDR3, as DNA: TGTGCCACCATACTAGCATCTGGTGGCACAGATACGCAGTATTTT.

The chain couples TRBV27 to TRBJ2-3; the match to TRBD2 covers 11 bases. The germline CDR1 and CDR2 sequences are MNHEY and SMNVEV (reference sequence). Losses at the gene ends were 4 bases for V and 4 bases for J; bases not matched to a gene: 10. This CDR3 contains 17 residues. As DNA, the CDR3 is TGTGCCAGCAGTTCCCCCGAACTAGCGGGAGAGGCAGATACGCAGTATTTT. Protein product: CASSSPELAGEADTQYF.

This clone was seen once. The J gene is TRBJ2-7, the V gene TRBV7-2, with D possibly matching TRBD2 (5 bases). CDR1 is SGHTA and CDR2 is FQGNSA in the germline V gene. The CDR3 is made up of 16 amino acids. V dropped 2 bases and J dropped 0 bases, with 14 bases sitting between them. CDR3 amino acids: CASSLTWRATSYEQYF. The CDR3 DNA sequence: TGTGCCAGCAGCTTAACGTGGCGGGCAACCTCCTACGAGCAGTACTTC.

V gene TRBV7-6 combines with J gene TRBJ2-2; TRBD2 might be the D (6 bases). V was clipped by 4 bases and J by 6 bases, with 6 bases between them. There are 12 residues in the CDR3. Germline loops: CDR1 SGHVS, CDR2 FNYEAQ. The CDR3 is CASSSSAGELFF. CDR3 nucleotides: TGTGCCAGCAGCTCTAGCGCCGGGGAGCTGTTTTTT.

The chain couples TRBV19 to TRBJ2-1; no clear D gene. The CDR3 is 13 residues long. The ends were cut back, 7 bases at V and 4 bases at J, with 11 bases in the middle. Germline loops: CDR1 LNHDA, CDR2 SQIVND (reference sequence). The CDR3 sequence is CASNQDRYNEQFF. In DNA form, the CDR3 reads TGTGCCAGTAACCAGGACCGATACAATGAGCAGTTCTTC.

This chain joins TRBV27 and TRBJ2-1; 7 positions match TRBD1. The V gene end was trimmed by 2 bases and the J gene end by 4 bases; junction bases not matched to a gene: 5. Germline V gene lookup returns CDR1 MNHEY and CDR2 SMNVEV (reference sequence). The CDR3 is 15 amino acids. CDR3 sequence reads: CASSLPGGGYNEQFF. CDR3 bases: TGTGCCAGCAGTTTACCAGGGGGTGGGTACAATGAGCAGTTCTTC.

A word on this clone: The same CDR3 is also encoded by other DNA sequences in this sample. The chain links TRBV19 to TRBJ1-5, with D tentatively TRBD1 (6 bases). CDR1 and CDR2 from the germline V gene are LNHDA and SQIVND (reference sequence). V lost 3 bases and J 2 bases, leaving 11 bases between the germline ends. This CDR3 region has 15 residues. The CDR3 sequence: CASSISRGGNQPQHF. Written as DNA, the CDR3 is TGTGCCAGTAGTATCTCCAGGGGCGGCAATCAGCCCCAGCATTTT.

The CDR3 here is CSVQLTGGREQFF. The CDR3 DNA sequence: TGCAGCGTCCAACTCACGGGGGGACGAGAGCAGTTCTTC. The chain is built from TRBV29-1 and TRBJ2-1, with 7 positions matching TRBD2. The V gene end was trimmed by 6 bases and the J gene end by 10 bases; junction bases not matched to a gene: 12. The CDR3 has 13 residues. The germline V gene encodes CDR1 SQVTM and CDR2 ANQGSEA.

This clone was seen only a few times. The CDR3 is CATSRSQVNSGNTIYF. The CDR3, as DNA: TGTGCCACCAGCCGGAGCCAGGTGAACTCTGGAAACACCATATATTTT. The V call is TRBV15, the J call TRBJ1-3; D unresolved. CDR3 length: 16 residues. Trimming shortened V by 5 bases and J by 0 bases, and 14 bases separated the two germline ends. Germline V gene lookup returns CDR1 LNHNV and CDR2 YYDKDF (reference sequence).

The V call is TRBV28, the J call TRBJ2-7, with D perhaps matching TRBD2 (6 bases). The germline gives CDR1 MDHEN, CDR2 SYDVKM. This CDR3 region has 15 residues. V lost 7 bases and J lost 3, with 19 bases in between. The CDR3 DNA reads TGTGCCAGCACCCTAATGGAGGGTTCAGTCTACGAGCAGTACTTC. Translation: CASTLMEGSVYEQYF.

The gene calls are TRBV6-5 and TRBJ2-7; D is undetermined. Germline loops: CDR1 MNHEY, CDR2 SVGAGI. This CDR3 contains 15 residues. The V end lost 0 bases, the J end lost 2 bases, and 11 bases lay between the germline ends. The CDR3 DNA is TGTGCCAGCAGTTACTCTCCCCGACGGGCCTACGAGCAGTACTTC. Residues: CASSYSPRRAYEQYF.

Only one count was recorded for this clone. The rearrangement joins TRBV7-8 to TRBJ2-1, with TRBD1 as a possible D gene (5 bases). V dropped 1 base and J dropped 7 bases, with 11 bases sitting between them. Germline-derived CDR1 and CDR2 are SGHVS and FQNEAQ. The CDR3 loop spans 14 amino acids. CDR3 DNA sequence: TGTGCCAGCAGCTTAGTGGGGCCCCCGAATGAGCAGTTCTTC. It is translated as CASSLVGPPNEQFF.

The chain employs TRBV9 and TRBJ2-7; perhaps D is TRBD1 or TRBD2 (5 bases each). The CDR3 runs 14 residues. V lost 0 bases and J 3 bases, leaving 10 bases between the germline ends. CDR1 SGDLS and CDR2 YYNGEE come from the germline V gene. CDR3 residues: CASSVAQGVYEQYF. CDR3 nucleotides: TGTGCCAGCAGCGTAGCCCAGGGAGTCTACGAGCAGTACTTC.

This chain links TRBV6-6 with TRBJ2-1; 8 bases agree with TRBD2. This CDR3 has 16 amino acids. Trimming removed 7 bases from V and 6 bases from J; junction bases left unmatched: 14. Germline V gives CDR1 MNHNY, CDR2 SVGAGI (reference sequence). The CDR3 reads CASTYSGEGPLNEQFF. The CDR3, as DNA: TGTGCCAGCACCTATAGCGGGGAGGGCCCCCTCAATGAGCAGTTCTTC.

The chain joins TRBV7-9 to TRBJ1-1; D is possibly TRBD1 (5 bases). Germline values: CDR1 SEHNR, CDR2 FQNEAQ (reference sequence). This CDR3 is 16 amino acids long. The germline V and J ends were trimmed by 4 bases and 3 bases, with 18 bases remaining between them. In nucleotides, the CDR3 is TGTGCCAGCAGCTCAGGTAGGGGCAGCCGAGACACTGAAGCTTTCTTT. Its translation: CASSSGRGSRDTEAFF.

The chain couples TRBV14 to TRBJ1-5; 7 bases match TRBD1. Germline V gives CDR1 SGHDN, CDR2 FVKESK. Trimming took 4 bases from V and 5 from J; bases not matched to a gene: 8. CDR3 size: 15 residues. The CDR3 sequence: CASSRRRGQHQPQHF. DNA for the CDR3: TGTGCCAGCAGCCGCCGGAGGGGGCAACATCAGCCCCAGCATTTT.

The chain has TRBV27 and TRBJ1-2; TRBD1 might be the D (5 bases). CDR3 length: 15 amino acids. The V and J ends lost 5 bases and 4 bases respectively, with 17 bases between them. CDR1 MNHEY and CDR2 SMNVEV come from the germline V gene (reference sequence). CDR3 loop: CASSPGSRGSYGYTF. In DNA form, the CDR3 reads TGTGCCAGCAGTCCAGGGTCGAGGGGAAGCTATGGCTACACCTTC.

The chain couples TRBV28 to TRBJ1-2, with 10 bases identical to TRBD1. The germline CDR1 and CDR2 sequences are MDHEN and SYDVKM. The CDR3 has 14 residues. Trimming removed 7 bases from V and 4 bases from J; junction bases left unmatched: 6. The CDR3 loop reads CASTAGQGGYGYTF. The CDR3, as DNA: TGTGCCAGCACCGCTGGACAGGGGGGCTATGGCTACACCTTC.

This clone appeared a single time. The V call is TRBV7-6, the J call TRBJ2-3, with D perhaps assigned TRBD1 or TRBD2 (5 bases each). Looked up from germline, CDR1 is SGHVS and CDR2 is FNYEAQ. This CDR3 is built from 19 residues. The V and J ends lost 1 base and 2 bases respectively, with 22 bases between them. The CDR3 nucleotides read TGTGCCAGCAGCTTAGACCGGGGCCAAAGAAAAGATCACACAGATACGCAGTATTTT. This translates into CASSLDRGQRKDHTDTQYF.

J is TRBJ2-1 and V is TRBV7-9; D possibly uses TRBD1 or TRBD2 (5 bases each). Trimming cost V 1 base and J 4 bases, with 17 bases left between them. The CDR3 is made up of 17 amino acids. Germline CDR1 and CDR2: SEHNR and FQNEAQ (reference sequence). As DNA, the CDR3 is TGTGCCAGCAGCTTAGATGGGTGGGGGTCCCCATACAATGAGCAGTTCTTC. Translating gives CASSLDGWGSPYNEQFF.

Details on this clone: The same CDR3 also results from other DNA sequences found in this sample. V usage is TRBV27 and J usage is TRBJ1-1; D is unresolved. With 0 bases removed from V and 0 bases from J, the gap between germline ends came to 2 bases. The CDR3 is 13 amino acids. Germline V gives CDR1 MNHEY, CDR2 SMNVEV (reference sequence). The CDR3 here is CASSLSLNTEAFF. CDR3 nucleotide sequence: TGTGCCAGCAGTTTATCTTTGAACACTGAAGCTTTCTTT.

The rearrangement uses TRBV9 and TRBJ1-3; no clear D. With 1 base removed from V and 0 bases from J, the gap between germline ends came to 11 bases. Germline V CDR1 and CDR2: SGDLS, YYNGEE. This CDR3 has 16 residues. The CDR3 is CASSVQQTLSGNTIYF. Written as DNA, the CDR3 is TGTGCCAGCAGCGTACAGCAGACCCTCTCTGGAAACACCATATATTTT.

The gene calls are TRBV23-1 and TRBJ1-5; possibly TRBD1 for D (5 bases). TRBV23-1 is identified as an open reading frame with a role that is uncertain. The CDR3 is made up of 16 amino acids. Between the trimmed V and J ends, which lost 0 bases and 3 bases, there was a span of 12 bases. The CDR3 is CASSQSGGRANQPQHF. The CDR3 region has the DNA TGCGCCAGCAGTCAATCGGGGGGGAGGGCCAATCAGCCCCAGCATTTT.